This record concerns one TCR beta chain sequence. What it binds is not known. The source of the sample is a study of CD4 T cells in relation to SARS-CoV-2 and coronaviruses. Across the whole study: Controls used an HIV-1 Nef peptide pool or no peptide.

Method: immunoSEQ multiplex PCR; TCRdb's copy keeps in-frame clones and lacks some. In the table there are tens of thousands of clones, roughly 70% of which are singletons. CDR3 length: 13 residues. Germline CDR1 reads MGHRA; CDR2 reads YSYEKL. Trimming took off 0 bases at V and 8 bases at J, with 5 bases between the two ends. Unexposed donor CD4+ T cells date from about 2011-2018, before the COVID-19 pandemic. The cells were cultured for 10 days before CD4+ T cells were isolated. As cell numbers allowed, unexposed-donor CD4+ T cells faced SARS-CoV-2 S/N and four cold-coronavirus spikes. Cultures held some 1.8 million PBMCs per well with roughly 10 IU/ml IL-2.

The chain carries TRBV4-1 and TRBJ1-6; D call uncertain. The sequence derives from a human donor in good health. The source material was CD4+ T cells from PBMCs, cultured in vitro. CDR3 sequence (DNA): TGCGCCAGCAGCCAAGATAGGGATTCACCCCTCCACTTT. Its translation: CASSQDRDSPLHF.